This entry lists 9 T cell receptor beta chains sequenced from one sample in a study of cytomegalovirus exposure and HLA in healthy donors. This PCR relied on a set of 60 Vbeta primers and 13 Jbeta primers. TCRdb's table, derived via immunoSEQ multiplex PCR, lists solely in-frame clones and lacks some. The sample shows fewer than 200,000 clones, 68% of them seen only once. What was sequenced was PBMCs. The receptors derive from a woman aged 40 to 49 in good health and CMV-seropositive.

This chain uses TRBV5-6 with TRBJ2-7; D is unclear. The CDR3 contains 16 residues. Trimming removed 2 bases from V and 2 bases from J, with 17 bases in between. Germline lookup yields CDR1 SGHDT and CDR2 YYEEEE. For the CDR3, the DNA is TGTGCCAGCAGCTTAAGGAGCTCGATTACGCCCTACGAGCAGTACTTC. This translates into CASSLRSSITPYEQYF.

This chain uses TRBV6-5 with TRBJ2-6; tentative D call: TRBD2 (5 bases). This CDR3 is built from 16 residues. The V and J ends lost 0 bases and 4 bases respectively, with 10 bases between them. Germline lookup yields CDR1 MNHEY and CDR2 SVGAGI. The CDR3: CASSYSGEAGANVLTF. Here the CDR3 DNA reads TGTGCCAGCAGTTACTCGGGAGAGGCCGGGGCCAACGTCCTGACTTTC.

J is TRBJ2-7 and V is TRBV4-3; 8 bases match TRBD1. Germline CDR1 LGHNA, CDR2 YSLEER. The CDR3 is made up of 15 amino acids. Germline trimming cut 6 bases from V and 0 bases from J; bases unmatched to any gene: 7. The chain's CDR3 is CASSFYRGNSYEQYF. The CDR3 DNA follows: TGCGCCAGCAGTTTCTACAGGGGGAACTCCTACGAGCAGTACTTC.

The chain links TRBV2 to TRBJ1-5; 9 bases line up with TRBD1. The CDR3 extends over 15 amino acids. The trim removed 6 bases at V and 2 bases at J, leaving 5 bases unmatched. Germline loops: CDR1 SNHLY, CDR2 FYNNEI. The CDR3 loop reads CASRWDRDGNQPQHF. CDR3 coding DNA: TGTGCCAGCAGGTGGGACAGGGATGGCAATCAGCCCCAGCATTTT.

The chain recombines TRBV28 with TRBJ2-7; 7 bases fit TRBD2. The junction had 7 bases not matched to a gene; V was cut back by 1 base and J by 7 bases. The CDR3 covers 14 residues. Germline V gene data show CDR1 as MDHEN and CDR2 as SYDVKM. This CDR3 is CASSLLAGVREQYF. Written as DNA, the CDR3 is TGTGCCAGCAGTTTATTGGCGGGGGTCCGGGAGCAGTACTTC.

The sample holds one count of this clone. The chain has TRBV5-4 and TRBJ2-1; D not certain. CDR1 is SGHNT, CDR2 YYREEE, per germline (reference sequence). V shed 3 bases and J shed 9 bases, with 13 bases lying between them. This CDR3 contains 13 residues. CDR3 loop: CASSSPDTPEQFF. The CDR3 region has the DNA TGTGCCAGCAGCTCGCCCGACACTCCTGAGCAGTTCTTC.

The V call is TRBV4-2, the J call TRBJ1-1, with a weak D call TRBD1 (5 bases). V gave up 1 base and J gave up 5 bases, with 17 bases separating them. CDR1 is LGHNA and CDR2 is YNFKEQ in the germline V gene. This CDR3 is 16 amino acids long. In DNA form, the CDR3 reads TGTGCCAGCAGCCAAGGATTGTTCAGGGCGACAACTGAAGCTTTCTTT. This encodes CASSQGLFRATTEAFF.

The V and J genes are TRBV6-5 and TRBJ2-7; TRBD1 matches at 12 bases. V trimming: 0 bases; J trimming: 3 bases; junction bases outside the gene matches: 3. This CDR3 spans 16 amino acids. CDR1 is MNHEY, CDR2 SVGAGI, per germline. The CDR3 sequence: CASSYSGTGGVYEQYF. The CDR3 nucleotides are TGTGCCAGCAGTTACTCCGGGACAGGGGGCGTCTACGAGCAGTACTTC.

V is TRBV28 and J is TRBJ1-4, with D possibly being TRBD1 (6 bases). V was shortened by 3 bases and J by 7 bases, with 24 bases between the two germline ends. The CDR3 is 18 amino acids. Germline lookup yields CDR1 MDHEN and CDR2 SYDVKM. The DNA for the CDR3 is TGTGCCAGCAGTTTTAGTCCCCTAGTACGGGCGGGGGCTGAAAAACTGTTTTTT. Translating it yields CASSFSPLVRAGAEKLFF.